These 9 T cell receptor beta chains were sequenced from one sample in a study of blood T cell repertoires in COVID-19. Clones were sequenced by immunoSEQ multiplex PCR, and TCRdb holds only the in-frame ones, with some missing. The sample lists just over 250,000 clones, about 81% occurring once. Sequenced input: PBMCs or T cells enriched from blood (not recorded which). The receptors originated from a man aged 25 to 40 with acute COVID-19.

The chain couples TRBV28 to TRBJ1-4; tentative D call: TRBD1 (6 bases). Germline-derived CDR1 and CDR2 are MDHEN and SYDVKM. Trimming removed 6 bases from V and 7 bases from J, with 9 bases in between. The CDR3 extends over 12 amino acids. This chain's CDR3 is CASRVQGEKLFF. CDR3 sequence (DNA): TGTGCCAGCAGGGTACAGGGTGAAAAACTGTTTTTT.

The rearrangement uses TRBV6-2 or TRBV6-3 and TRBJ2-1; 7 bases line up with TRBD2. CDR1 is MNHEY and CDR2 is SVGEGT in the germline V gene. The trim removed 5 bases at V and 11 bases at J, leaving 3 bases unmatched. The CDR3 contains 11 residues. CDR3 protein: CASSLGGKQFF. The CDR3 DNA reads TGTGCCAGCAGTCTGGGGGGGAAGCAGTTCTTC.

The chain uses TRBV27 and TRBJ2-7; 9 nucleotides match TRBD1. The germline gives CDR1 MNHEY, CDR2 SMNVEV (reference sequence). V dropped 10 bases and J dropped 4; count of bases not matched to a gene: 11. This CDR3 has 14 residues. The CDR3: CAKQGQGRTYEQYV. As DNA, the CDR3 is TGTGCCAAGCAGGGACAGGGACGGACGTACGAGCAGTACGTC.

This clone came up once. V usage is TRBV29-1 and J usage is TRBJ2-1; 9 bases align to TRBD1. In germline, CDR1 is SQVTM, CDR2 ANQGSEA. V dropped 7 bases and J dropped 6; count of bases not matched to a gene: 10. CDR3 size: 14 residues. CDR3 nucleotide sequence: TGCAGCGCCGAGGACAGGGGCCTATTCAATGAGCAGTTCTTC. Amino acids: CSAEDRGLFNEQFF.

The rearrangement uses TRBV3-1 (or the pseudogene TRBV3-2) and TRBJ2-1; 8 positions match TRBD2. Germline assignment: CDR1 LGHDT and CDR2 YNNKEL (reference sequence). CDR3 length: 15 amino acids. V was pared by 4 bases and J by 3 bases, with 5 bases of the junction left unmatched. CDR3 amino acids: CASSPQRGHYNEQFF. The CDR3 DNA reads as TGTGCCAGCAGCCCCCAGCGGGGGCACTACAATGAGCAGTTCTTC.

In this sample, this clone turned up once. The rearrangement uses TRBV7-2 and TRBJ1-5, with TRBD1 matching over 8 bases. This CDR3 has 16 residues. V was clipped by 4 bases and J by 1 base; unmatched bases: 6. The germline CDR1 and CDR2 sequences are SGHTA and FQGNSA. DNA of the CDR3: TGTGCCAGCAGCTCTGGACAGGGTAGAAGCAATCAGCCCCAGCATTTT. It specifies CASSSGQGRSNQPQHF.

V and J are TRBV3-1 (or the pseudogene TRBV3-2) and TRBJ2-7, with D possibly TRBD1 on 5 matching bases. V gave up 1 base and J gave up 7 bases, with 17 bases separating them. The CDR3 sequence is 15 residues long. The germline V gene has CDR1 LGHDT and CDR2 YNNKEL (reference sequence). The CDR3 loop reads CASSQGGVVIGEQYV. In DNA form, the CDR3 reads TGTGCCAGCAGCCAAGGGGGCGTGGTTATAGGGGAGCAGTACGTC.

The chain employs TRBV21-1 and TRBJ1-2; the tabulated D call, TRBD1, remains unverified against the DNA. TRBV21-1 is described as a pseudogene. CDR3 length: 13 residues. The CDR3 protein is CASSRQGRGGYTF. The CDR3 DNA sequence: TGTGCCAGCAGCAGACAGGGGAGGGGTGGCTACACCTTC.

Notes on this clone: Other DNA variants within this sample encode the same CDR3. V gene TRBV5-1 combines with J gene TRBJ1-3, with TRBD1 identical over 7 bases. Germline CDR1 reads SGHRS; CDR2 reads YFSETQ. This CDR3 is 15 amino acids long. Trimming cost V 4 bases and J 0 bases; bases outside gene matches: 4. CDR3 in amino acids: CASSLDRPSGNTIYF. In DNA form, the CDR3 reads TGCGCCAGCAGCCTGGACAGGCCCTCTGGAAACACCATATATTTT.